One sample yielded the 12 T cell receptor beta chains listed below, sequenced in a study of CD8+ T cells in alopecia areata. As the sequencing template, cDNA was produced by extracting RNA and reverse transcribing it. TCRdb keeps only in-frame clones here, not all; method: immunoSEQ multiplex PCR. The profile shows around 99,000 clones, around 83% of them singletons. Treatment noted: oral pan-JAK inhibitor, 5-10 mg twice daily. The sample here was CD8+ T cells sorted from blood, taken at week 24, from a patient treated with tofacitinib. Receptor source: a human donor with alopecia areata.

The chain joins TRBV2 to TRBJ2-4, with D possibly matching TRBD2 (7 bases). Looked up from germline, CDR1 is SNHLY and CDR2 is FYNNEI. The V and J ends lost 4 bases and 6 bases respectively, with 13 bases between them. The CDR3 has 14 residues. CDR3 sequence reads: CASSGEGEGNIQYF. The CDR3 region has the DNA TGTGCCAGCAGTGGGGAGGGGGAGGGAAACATTCAGTACTTC.

V gene TRBV7-2 combines with J gene TRBJ2-3; TRBD2 matches 12 bases. V gave up 4 bases and J gave up 3 bases; unmatched junction bases: 8. CDR1 and CDR2 (germline): SGHTA, FQGNSA. This CDR3 is 17 amino acids long. The CDR3 loop reads CASSSTLAGGRTDTQYF. CDR3 bases: TGTGCCAGCAGCTCCACCCTAGCGGGGGGGAGGACAGATACGCAGTATTTT.

V and J are TRBV29-1 and TRBJ2-1; 9 bases map to TRBD2. CDR1 and CDR2 from the germline V gene are SQVTM and ANQGSEA. The CDR3 sequence is 15 residues long. Trimming at V came to 1 base and at J to 4 bases, leaving 5 bases not matched to a gene. CDR3 coding DNA: TGCAGCGTTGAAGGACTAGCGGAAACTTACAATGAGCAGTTCTTC. This translates into CSVEGLAETYNEQFF.

This chain links TRBV6-6 with TRBJ2-5, with D hard to call. Germline assignment: CDR1 MNHNY and CDR2 SVGAGI (reference sequence). V was trimmed by 2 bases and J by 2 bases, leaving 0 bases between them. This CDR3 region has 11 residues. CDR3 sequence: CASSYQETQYF. For the CDR3, the DNA is TGTGCCAGCAGTTACCAAGAGACCCAGTACTTC.

The table lists this clone with a few counts. The chain carries TRBV29-1 and TRBJ2-3, with D maybe TRBD1 (6 bases). This CDR3 is built from 13 residues. Per the germline V gene, CDR1 is SQVTM and CDR2 is ANQGSEA. Trimming took off 7 bases at V and 5 bases at J, with 16 bases between the two ends. The CDR3 is CSASGVFGDTQYF. In nucleotides, the CDR3 is TGCAGCGCTTCAGGGGTGTTCGGAGATACGCAGTATTTT.

In this sample, this clone turned up once. This rearrangement joins TRBV9 to TRBJ1-1; maybe TRBD1 (6 bases). V dropped 4 bases and J dropped 3 bases, with 19 bases sitting between them. Germline CDR1 and CDR2: SGDLS and YYNGEE. This CDR3 comprises 16 residues. The CDR3 loop reads CASSPTGGDTYTEAFF. For the CDR3, the DNA is TGTGCCAGCAGCCCCACGGGGGGGGACACATACACTGAAGCTTTCTTT.

The genes are TRBV7-9 and TRBJ2-5, with 9 positions matching TRBD1. CDR1 and CDR2 (germline): SEHNR, FQNEAQ (reference sequence). After removal of 7 bases from V and 4 bases from J, the junction contained 7 bases not matched to a gene. This CDR3 spans 14 amino acids. The CDR3 DNA is TGTGCCAGCACCCCGGACAGGGGTACAGAGACCCAGTACTTC. Translation: CASTPDRGTETQYF.

This clone was recorded a few times. An end of the junction does not agree with germline; a read error may underlie this. This chain links TRBV5-4 with TRBJ2-7; TRBD1 matches at 9 bases. CDR3 size: 16 residues. Germline V lookup: CDR1 SGHNT, CDR2 YYREEE (reference sequence). The CDR3 sequence: CASSRTPPGQGDEQYF. CDR3 DNA: TGCGCCAGCAGCCGAACACCACCGGGACAGGGCGACGAGCAGTACTTC.

CDR3 residues: CAWDTGITDTQYF. DNA of the CDR3: TGTGCCTGGGACACCGGAATCACAGATACGCAGTATTTT. The chain joins TRBV30 to TRBJ2-3; D gene uncertain. The CDR3 sequence is 13 residues long. Trimming cost V 5 bases and J 2 bases, with 11 bases left between them. Germline assignment: CDR1 GTSNPN and CDR2 SVGIG (reference sequence).

This chain links TRBV6-1 with TRBJ1-5, with 9 bases identical to TRBD1. In germline, CDR1 is MNHNS, CDR2 SASEGT. The CDR3 loop spans 14 amino acids. Trimming removed 9 bases from V and 5 bases from J; junction bases left unmatched: 8. The CDR3 region is CASIGQGWDQPQHF. CDR3 in DNA: TGTGCCAGTATCGGACAGGGGTGGGATCAGCCCCAGCATTTT.

As regards this clone: The same CDR3 arises from other DNA sequences in this sample as well. CDR3 in amino acids: CASSWTGETQYF. For the CDR3, the DNA is TGTGCCAGCAGCTGGACGGGAGAGACCCAGTACTTC. The chain couples TRBV7-8 to TRBJ2-5; D gene uncertain. V lost 4 bases and J lost 4, with 7 bases in between. Looked up from germline, CDR1 is SGHVS and CDR2 is FQNEAQ. This CDR3 comprises 12 residues.

The chain joins TRBV7-2 to TRBJ2-5; the match to TRBD1 covers 7 bases. V gave up 5 bases and J gave up 5 bases; unmatched junction bases: 11. The CDR3 is 15 residues long. From germline, CDR1 is SGHTA and CDR2 FQGNSA. CDR3 sequence (DNA): TGTGCCAGCAGCCAGCCAGGGGGTCCGCGGGAGACCCAGTACTTC. It codes for CASSQPGGPRETQYF.